This TCR beta chain stems from a study of shared clonotypes between healthy human individuals. The authors distributed each subset's genomic DNA evenly over several immunoSEQ plates. The protocol was immunoSEQ multiplex PCR, while the TCRdb copy is restricted to in-frame clones and leaves out a portion. The sample lists about 750,000 clones; 80% to 95% were seen once. Study-wide findings and caveats: Shared across a handful of donors were 5% to 6% of the naive CD4 clonotypes. Richness estimates generally favored naive over memory subsets. Relative to clonotypes present in all four donors, those not shared had lower generation probabilities.

It was CD45RO-negative cells, positively selected for CCR7, that made up naive CD8 cells, with terminally differentiated effector memory CD45RA+ cells excluded. Turning to this clone: Its specificity is not known.

The TCR comes from a man between 25 and 39 years old in good health. Sequenced input: naive CD8+ T cells sorted from blood.

In DNA form, the CDR3 reads TGTGCCAGCAGCTCCAAACCCTCCGGACGGGAGCAGTTCTTC. This encodes CASSSKPSGREQFF. V usage is TRBV7-8 and J usage is TRBJ2-1; no reliable D call. Germline CDR1 SGHVS, CDR2 FQNEAQ. Trimming stripped 4 bases from V and 10 bases from J, with 17 bases between. The CDR3 is 14 amino acids.